This passage covers 18 T cell receptor beta chains from one sample sequenced in a study of CD8+CD57+ T cells in acquired aplastic anemia. It was genomic DNA that served as the template for profiling TCR beta VDJ and CDR3. TCRdb processed the reads anew with MiXCR; each CDR3 protein has one entry. The table has tens of thousands of distinct CDR3 sequences, approximately 46% seen once. Sequencing was done on a sample of sorted CD4+, CD8+, or CD8+CD57+ T cells (not recorded which) from PBMCs. These receptors originate from a human donor in good health, serving as a control.

V gene TRBV28 combines with J gene TRBJ1-2; perhaps TRBD1 as D (5 bases). Trimming left V 4 bases short and J 3 bases short, with 24 bases between. This CDR3 contains 18 residues. CDR1 is MDHEN, CDR2 SYDVKM, per germline. In nucleotides, the CDR3 is TGTGCCAGCAGTTCCCCAAGTCCCTTTTCGACAGCTTACTATGGCTACACCTTC. This sequence encodes CASSSPSPFSTAYYGYTF.

The chain combines TRBV20-1 with TRBJ1-2, with a weak D call TRBD1 (6 bases). Trimming cost V 6 bases and J 9 bases, with 14 bases left between them. Germline V gene lookup returns CDR1 DFQATT and CDR2 SNEGSKA (reference sequence). The CDR3 extends over 11 amino acids. The CDR3 region is CSAQGGYRYTF. The CDR3 nucleotides read TGCAGTGCACAAGGGGGTTATCGCTACACCTTC.

The chain links TRBV7-9 to TRBJ1-3, with unresolved D. The germline V and J ends were trimmed by 1 base and 4 bases, with 5 bases remaining between them. The germline V gene has CDR1 SEHNR and CDR2 FQNEAQ (reference sequence). The CDR3 contains 13 residues. DNA for the CDR3: TGTGCCAGCAGCTTAGTCGGGGGAAACACCATATATTTT. Amino acid sequence: CASSLVGGNTIYF.

The chain's CDR3 is CAIRDRAASEQYF. In nucleotides, the CDR3 is TGTGCCATCAGGGACAGGGCGGCGAGCGAGCAGTACTTC. V gene TRBV10-3 combines with J gene TRBJ2-7; 8 nucleotides match TRBD1. The V and J ends lost 6 bases and 6 bases, in that order; junction bases with no gene match: 7. The germline V gene has CDR1 ENHRY and CDR2 SYGVKD. CDR3 size: 13 residues.

At least ten counts were recorded for this clonotype. The chain couples TRBV24-1 to TRBJ2-3; 9 nucleotides align to TRBD2. The germline V gene encodes CDR1 KGHDR and CDR2 SFDVKD. There are 15 residues in the CDR3. Germline trimming cut 3 bases from V and 2 bases from J; bases unmatched to any gene: 2. CDR3 loop: CATSDVAGVTDTQYF. The CDR3 region has the DNA TGTGCCACCAGTGATGTAGCGGGGGTCACAGATACGCAGTATTTT.

The chain links TRBV19 to TRBJ1-5, with D uncertain. V shed 5 bases and J shed 7 bases, with 9 bases lying between them. Germline CDR1 LNHDA, CDR2 SQIVND (reference sequence). This CDR3 contains 12 residues. CDR3 sequence reads: CASSQAQQPQHF. The CDR3 nucleotides are TGTGCCAGTAGTCAGGCGCAACAGCCCCAGCATTTT.

The genes are TRBV11-2 and TRBJ2-7; D is ambiguous. Trimming cost V 5 bases and J 2 bases, with 19 bases left between them. The CDR3 is made up of 16 amino acids. Germline V gene lookup returns CDR1 SGHAT and CDR2 FQNNGV. The CDR3 nucleotides are TGTGCCAGCAGCCCCCCCTCGGCGGCCTACGCCTACGAGCAGTACTTC. This translates into CASSPPSAAYAYEQYF.

In this sample, this clonotype turned up many times. The gene calls are TRBV7-9 and TRBJ1-6, with no clear D. In germline, CDR1 is SEHNR, CDR2 FQNEAQ (reference sequence). The CDR3 extends over 15 amino acids. Deletions cut 5 bases from V and 1 base from J, with 9 bases between. The CDR3 nucleotides read TGTGCCAGCAGCCACTCAGAGTCCTATAATTCACCCCTCCACTTT. This translates into CASSHSESYNSPLHF. Full variable domain (remainder filled in from reference TRBV7-9 and TRBJ1-6): DTGVSQNPRHKITKRGQNVTFRCDPISEHNRLYWYRQTLGQGPEFLTYFQNEAQLEKSRLLSDRFSAERPKGSFSTLEIQRTEQGDSAMYLCASSHSESYNSPLHFGNGTRLTVT.

This clonotype was seen many times. V gene TRBV10-3 combines with J gene TRBJ2-1; the D gene is possibly TRBD2 (6 bases). Looked up from germline, CDR1 is ENHRY and CDR2 is SYGVKD. There are 15 residues in the CDR3. V lost 0 bases to trimming and J lost 6 bases, with 12 bases between them. CDR3 region: CAISESASVSNEQFF. CDR3 in DNA: TGTGCCATCAGTGAGTCGGCTAGCGTTAGCAATGAGCAGTTCTTC.

V gene TRBV10-3 combines with J gene TRBJ2-2; D tentatively reads TRBD1 or TRBD2 (5 bases each). In germline, CDR1 is ENHRY, CDR2 SYGVKD. V shed 4 bases and J shed 6 bases, with 12 bases lying between them. This CDR3 has 14 amino acids. Here the CDR3 DNA reads TGTGCCATCAGTGTGGGGCTAGCTCCCGGGGAGCTGTTTTTT. Encoded protein: CAISVGLAPGELFF.

As regards this clonotype: A much larger clone is a single base away; this may be a read error. The gene calls are TRBV4-1 and TRBJ1-3, with D unresolved. Germline V gene lookup returns CDR1 MGHRA and CDR2 YSYEKL. The CDR3 totals 14 residues. The CDR3 is CASSQVTMGNTTYF. The CDR3 DNA sequence: TGCGCCAGCAGCCAAGTAACGATGGGTAACACCACATATTTT.

As for this clonotype: A read error may be the cause here, since a much bigger clone is one base away. The final CDR3 position lacks the conserved phenylalanine or tryptophan, pointing to a likely read error. The gene calls are TRBV7-6 and TRBJ2-5, with D perhaps matching TRBD1 (6 bases). CDR3 size: 18 residues. Trimming took off 1 base at V and 1 base at J, with 19 bases between the two ends. Germline-derived CDR1 and CDR2 are SGHVS and FNYEAQ. CDR3 sequence: CASSLDGIGQWGQETQYL. For the CDR3, the DNA is TGTGCCAGCAGCTTAGATGGTATAGGACAGTGGGGCCAAGAGACCCAGTACCTC.

V gene TRBV7-8 combines with J gene TRBJ1-1, with D uncertain. The CDR3 spans 13 residues. Germline loops: CDR1 SGHVS, CDR2 FQNEAQ. V dropped 6 bases and J dropped 4 bases, with 12 bases sitting between them. The CDR3 region is CASSTLQVTEAFF. CDR3 nucleotide sequence: TGTGCCAGCAGTACCCTGCAGGTCACTGAAGCTTTCTTT.

At least ten counts were recorded for this clonotype. The chain carries TRBV10-1 and TRBJ1-1, with 10 positions matching TRBD1. The CDR3 runs 17 residues. CDR1 and CDR2 from the germline V gene are WNHNN and SYGVQD (reference sequence). With 3 bases clipped from V and 2 bases from J, the junction kept 9 bases outside the gene matches. CDR3: CASSEQGTGVPNTEAFF. Written as DNA, the CDR3 is TGCGCCAGCAGTGAACAGGGGACAGGGGTCCCTAACACTGAAGCTTTCTTT.

This clonotype was observed at least ten times. This chain joins TRBV20-1 and TRBJ1-2; 11 bases line up with TRBD1. CDR1 and CDR2 (germline): DFQATT, SNEGSKA (reference sequence). The CDR3 length is 15 residues. The J segment lost 5 bases and the V segment lost 3 bases, leaving 8 bases of the junction unmatched. CDR3: CSASHRDRGWYGYTF. CDR3 nucleotide sequence: TGCAGTGCTAGCCACCGGGACAGGGGGTGGTATGGCTACACCTTC.

This rearrangement joins TRBV19 to TRBJ1-4; no firm D call. The germline CDR1 and CDR2 sequences are LNHDA and SQIVND (reference sequence). This CDR3 region has 13 residues. The V and J ends lost 1 base and 3 bases respectively, with 3 bases between them. As DNA, the CDR3 is TGTGCCAGTAGTATAGGGGCTAATGAAAAACTGTTTTTT. This gives the protein CASSIGANEKLFF. Based on the CDR3 plus reference TRBV19 and TRBJ1-4, the full variable domain is DGGITQSPKYLFRKEGQNVTLSCEQNLNHDAMYWYRQDPGQGLRLIYYSQIVNDFQKGDIAEGYSVSREKKESFPLTVTSAQKNPTAFYLCASSIGANEKLFFGSGTQLSVL.

This clonotype was recorded a few times. The rearrangement joins TRBV10-3 to TRBJ2-3; 8 positions agree with TRBD1. The CDR3 is made up of 14 amino acids. With V trimmed by 7 bases and J by 2 bases, 5 bases remained unmatched. CDR1 and CDR2 (germline): ENHRY, SYGVKD. The CDR3 nucleotides read TGTGCCATCAAGGACAGGGCCGACACAGATACGCAGTATTTT. Residues: CAIKDRADTDTQYF.

The genes are TRBV25-1 and TRBJ2-7, with D unclear. With 2 bases removed from V and 1 base from J, the gap between germline ends came to 12 bases. In germline, CDR1 is MGHDK, CDR2 SYGVNS. This CDR3 has 15 residues. The CDR3 reads CASSERIGLSYEQYF. CDR3 nucleotide sequence: TGTGCCAGCAGTGAAAGAATTGGCTTATCCTACGAGCAGTACTTC.